These T cell receptor beta chains were read from a single sample in a study of cytomegalovirus exposure and HLA in healthy donors. Only in-frame clones appear in the TCRdb table, and some are missing; sequencing was by immunoSEQ multiplex PCR. This repertoire includes roughly 74,000 clones. The specimen was PBMCs. Every receptor here comes from a female donor in good health and CMV-seropositive. CDR3s include the opening cysteine and the closing phenylalanine or tryptophan. The D gene is left open where the match is weak.

>TRBV6-5|TRBJ2-7|TRBD2
CASRGGPGEQYF
TGTGCCAGCAGGGGAGGGCCGGGAGAGCAGTACTTC
>TRBV6-1|TRBJ1-2|.
CASSAEGILGYTF
TGTGCCAGCAGTGCGGAGGGAATACTTGGCTACACCTTC
>TRBV5-1|TRBJ2-5|TRBD2
CASSSRQGNLLNGLAGGRETQYF
TGCGCCAGCAGCTCCCGACAGGGAAATCTATTAAACGGACTAGCGGGAGGGAGAGAGACCCAGTACTTC
>TRBV18|TRBJ2-2|TRBD2
CASSLRTSGFTGELFF
TGTGCCAGCTCACTTCGGACTAGCGGCTTTACCGGGGAGCTGTTTTTT
>TRBV7-7|TRBJ2-5|TRBD2
CASSLSGLAGGVQYF
TGTGCTAGCAGCTTATCCGGACTAGCGGGGGGAGTCCAGTACTTC
>TRBV28|TRBJ1-1|.
CASIIAGEGTEAFF
TGTGCCAGCATTATCGCCGGGGAGGGGACTGAAGCTTTCTTT
>TRBV25-1|TRBJ1-2|TRBD1
CASPAQDRRGPNYGYTF
TGTGCCAGCCCCGCCCAGGACAGGAGGGGTCCTAACTATGGCTACACCTTC
>TRBV4-3|TRBJ2-3|.
CASSQERGLASITQYF
TGCGCCAGCAGCCAAGAAAGAGGGCTAGCTTCAATTACGCAGTATTTT
>TRBV18|TRBJ2-2|.
CASSPSPGKSGELFF
TGTGCCAGCTCACCGAGCCCAGGGAAAAGCGGGGAGCTGTTTTTT
>TRBV6-5|TRBJ1-2|.
CASSYSGVGGYTF
TGTGCCAGCAGTTACTCAGGGGTTGGTGGCTACACCTTC
>TRBV2|TRBJ2-7|TRBD2
CASSEWASGGAEQYF
TGTGCCAGCAGTGAATGGGCTAGCGGGGGTGCCGAGCAGTACTTC
>TRBV19|TRBJ2-1|.
CASSTFGGDNEQFF
TGTGCCAGTAGTACTTTCGGAGGTGACAATGAGCAGTTCTTC
>TRBV6-1|TRBJ1-1|.
CASSSLRNTEAFF
TGTGCCAGCAGTTCACTTAGGAACACTGAAGCTTTCTTT
>TRBV7-2|TRBJ2-5|TRBD1
CASSSGQGEETQYF
TGTGCCAGCAGCTCCGGACAGGGGGAGGAGACCCAGTACTTC
>TRBV19|TRBJ2-7|TRBD2
CASSAALAREQYF
TGTGCCAGTAGTGCCGCACTAGCGCGGGAGCAGTACTTC
>TRBV5-1|TRBJ1-1|TRBD1
CASSPRQGQETTAFF
TGCGCCAGCAGCCCTAGGCAGGGACAGGAGACAACAGCTTTCTTT
>TRBV11-2|TRBJ1-5|.
CASSPNRVDQPQHF
TGTGCCAGCAGCCCAAACAGGGTCGATCAGCCCCAGCATTTT
>TRBV7-2|TRBJ2-2|TRBD2
CASSSRTSGELFF
TGTGCCAGCAGCTCGAGGACTAGCGGGGAGCTGTTTTTT
>TRBV7-9|TRBJ2-1|TRBD2
CASRGEGRQEQFF
TGTGCCAGCAGAGGGGAGGGTAGACAGGAGCAGTTCTTC
>TRBV6-5|TRBJ1-1|TRBD1
CASRADRGREAFF
TGTGCCAGCAGAGCTGACAGGGGCCGTGAAGCTTTCTTT
>TRBV18|TRBJ2-1|.
CASSPDRYNEQFF
TGTGCCAGCTCACCAGACAGGTACAATGAGCAGTTCTTC
>TRBV7-6|TRBJ2-7|.
CASSLGHSAYEQYF
TGTGCCAGCAGCTTAGGACACTCTGCCTACGAGCAGTACTTC
>TRBV4-2|TRBJ2-7|TRBD1
CASSQDRGEGPDF
TGTGCCAGCAGCCAGGACAGGGGAGAAGGTCCGGACTTC
>TRBV30|TRBJ2-2|TRBD1
CAWSGTGGGGELFF
TGTGCCTGGAGTGGGACAGGGGGCGGCGGGGAGCTGTTTTTT
>TRBV5-6|TRBJ2-2|TRBD2
CASSFLGGPNTGELFF
TGTGCCAGCAGCTTTTTGGGAGGGCCTAACACCGGGGAGCTGTTTTTT
>TRBV7-8|TRBJ1-5|.
CASSRGGNQPQHF
TGTGCCAGCAGCCGGGGAGGGAATCAGCCCCAGCATTTT
>TRBV28|TRBJ2-7|.
CASSLRGAFHEQYF
TGTGCCAGCAGTTTGCGGGGCGCGTTCCACGAGCAGTACTTC
>TRBV7-6|TRBJ2-5|TRBD1
CASRLMTGSETQYF
TGTGCCAGCAGACTCATGACAGGGAGCGAGACCCAGTACTTC
>TRBV2|TRBJ2-7|TRBD1
CASTHGTGTYEQYF
TGTGCCAGCACTCACGGGACAGGGACCTACGAGCAGTACTTC
>TRBV7-9|TRBJ1-2|TRBD1
CASSWDRAGYTF
TGTGCCAGCAGCTGGGACAGGGCTGGCTACACCTTC
>TRBV27|TRBJ2-2|.
CASDREFQEAANTGELFF
TGTGCCAGTGATCGAGAGTTTCAGGAGGCCGCGAACACCGGGGAGCTGTTTTTT
>TRBV6-6|TRBJ2-3|.
CASSPQSTDTDTQYF
TGTGCCAGCAGTCCCCAAAGCACTGACACAGATACGCAGTATTTT
>TRBV5-1|TRBJ1-1|TRBD1
CASSSRDSERMNTEAFF
TGCGCCAGCAGCTCCCGGGACAGCGAAAGAATGAACACTGAAGCCTTCTTT
>TRBV14|TRBJ2-7|TRBD2
CASSQTGTSSYDEQYF
TGTGCCAGCAGCCAAACCGGGACTAGCAGTTATGACGAGCAGTACTTC
>TRBV25-1|TRBJ2-2|.
CASSRSAGELFF
TGTGCCAGCAGTCGTTCGGCCGGGGAGCTGTTTTTT
>TRBV28|TRBJ2-7|TRBD2
CASSAGLGGYEQYF
TGTGCCAGCAGTGCGGGACTAGGGGGATACGAGCAGTACTTC
>TRBV2|TRBJ2-3|TRBD1
CASSVGRGPGTDTQYF
TGTGCCAGCAGTGTGGGTAGGGGGCCAGGCACAGATACGCAGTATTTT
>TRBV18|TRBJ2-3|TRBD1
CASSPGTASTDTQYF
TGTGCCAGCTCCCCAGGGACAGCTAGCACAGATACGCAGTATTTT
>TRBV6-5|TRBJ2-5|TRBD2
CASSYQAGGLQETQYF
TGTGCCAGCAGTTACCAAGCGGGAGGTCTCCAAGAGACCCAGTACTTC
>TRBV7-6|TRBJ1-1|.
CASSDVRGNTEAFF
TGTGCCAGCAGCGACGTCAGGGGGAACACTGAAGCTTTCTTT
>TRBV19|TRBJ2-7|TRBD2
CASSNGLAGADEQYF
TGTGCCAGTAGCAACGGTCTAGCGGGAGCCGACGAGCAGTACTTC
>TRBV15|TRBJ2-4|.
CATSRAPQIAKNIQYF
TGTGCCACCAGCAGAGCGCCTCAGATAGCCAAAAACATTCAGTACTTC
>TRBV19|TRBJ1-5|.
CASSIITGGNQPQHF
TGTGCCAGTAGTATAATAACAGGTGGGAATCAGCCCCAGCATTTT
>TRBV19|TRBJ1-1|TRBD1
CASSTLPGQGTEAFF
TGTGCCAGTAGTACCCTACCGGGACAGGGGACTGAAGCTTTCTTT
>TRBV28|TRBJ1-2|.
CASSTRPNSGDGYTF
TGTGCCAGCAGTACCCGCCCTAATTCCGGGGATGGCTACACCTTC
>TRBV7-8|TRBJ1-4|TRBD1
CASSYRTGGNEKLFF
TGTGCCAGCAGCTATCGGACAGGGGGAAATGAAAAACTGTTTTTT
>TRBV18|TRBJ1-4|TRBD1
CASTTGGIDEKLFF
TGTGCCAGCACCACAGGGGGCATCGATGAAAAACTGTTTTTT
>TRBV5-5|TRBJ2-2|TRBD1
CASSTPGQGVSGELFF
TGTGCCAGCAGCACACCGGGACAGGGTGTGTCCGGGGAGCTGTTTTTT
>TRBV30|TRBJ1-2|TRBD1
CAWSYRDRANYGYTF
TGTGCCTGGAGCTACCGGGACAGAGCTAACTATGGCTACACCTTC
>TRBV7-2|TRBJ2-1|.
CASSLGGRTSSYNEQFF
TGTGCCAGCAGCTTAGGCGGGCGGACCAGCTCCTACAATGAGCAGTTCTTC
>TRBV19|TRBJ2-5|TRBD2
CASSIRGGQETQYF
TGTGCCAGTAGTATTCGCGGGGGCCAAGAGACCCAGTACTTC
>TRBV5-1|TRBJ2-3|TRBD1
CASSLDGTASTDTQYF
TGCGCCAGCAGCTTGGATGGGACAGCTAGCACAGATACGCAGTATTTT
>TRBV5-5|TRBJ2-3|TRBD2
CASSLRTSGRSGDTQYF
TGTGCCAGCAGCTTGCGGACTAGCGGGAGGTCGGGAGATACGCAGTATTTT
>TRBV19|TRBJ2-7|TRBD1
CASSLQDRSNEQYF
TGTGCCAGTAGTCTCCAGGACAGGTCCAACGAGCAGTACTTC
>TRBV9|TRBJ2-1|TRBD2
CASSVNSGRINEQFF
TGTGCCAGCAGCGTAAATAGCGGGAGGATAAATGAGCAGTTCTTC
>TRBV25-1|TRBJ2-3|TRBD2
CASSDPIAGYSHTDTQYF
TGTGCCAGCAGTGACCCCATAGCGGGCTACTCACACACAGATACGCAGTATTTT
>TRBV30|TRBJ2-1|.
CAWSIKQVGSYNEQFF
TGTGCCTGGAGTATAAAACAGGTTGGCTCCTACAATGAGCAGTTCTTC
>TRBV11-3|TRBJ2-5|TRBD1
CASSEDRIQETQYF
TGTGCCAGCAGCGAGGACAGGATCCAAGAGACCCAGTACTTC